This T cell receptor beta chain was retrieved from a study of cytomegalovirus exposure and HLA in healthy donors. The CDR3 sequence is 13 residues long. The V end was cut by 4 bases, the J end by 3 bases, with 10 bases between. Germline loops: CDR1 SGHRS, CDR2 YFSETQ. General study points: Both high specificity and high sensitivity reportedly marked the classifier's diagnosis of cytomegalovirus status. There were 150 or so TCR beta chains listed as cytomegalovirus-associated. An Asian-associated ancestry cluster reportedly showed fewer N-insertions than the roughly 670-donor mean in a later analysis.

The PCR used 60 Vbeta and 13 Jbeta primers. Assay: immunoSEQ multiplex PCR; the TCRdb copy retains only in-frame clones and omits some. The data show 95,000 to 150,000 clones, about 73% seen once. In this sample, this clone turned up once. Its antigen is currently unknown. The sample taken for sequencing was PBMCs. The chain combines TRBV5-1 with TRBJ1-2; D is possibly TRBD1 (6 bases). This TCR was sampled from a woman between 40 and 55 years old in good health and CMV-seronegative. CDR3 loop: CASSPGVDYGYTF. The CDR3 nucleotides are TGCGCCAGCAGCCCAGGGGTAGACTATGGCTACACCTTC.